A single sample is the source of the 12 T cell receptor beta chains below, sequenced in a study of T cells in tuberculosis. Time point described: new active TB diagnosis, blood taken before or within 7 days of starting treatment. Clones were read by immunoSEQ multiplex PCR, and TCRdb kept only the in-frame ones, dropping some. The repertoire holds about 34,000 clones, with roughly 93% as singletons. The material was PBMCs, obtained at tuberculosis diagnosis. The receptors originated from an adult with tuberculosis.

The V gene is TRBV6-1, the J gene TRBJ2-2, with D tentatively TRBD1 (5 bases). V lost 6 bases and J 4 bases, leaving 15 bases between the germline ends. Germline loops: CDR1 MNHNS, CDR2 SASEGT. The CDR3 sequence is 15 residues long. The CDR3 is CASRKSGLGTGELFF. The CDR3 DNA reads TGTGCCAGCAGGAAATCAGGGTTGGGCACCGGGGAGCTGTTTTTT.

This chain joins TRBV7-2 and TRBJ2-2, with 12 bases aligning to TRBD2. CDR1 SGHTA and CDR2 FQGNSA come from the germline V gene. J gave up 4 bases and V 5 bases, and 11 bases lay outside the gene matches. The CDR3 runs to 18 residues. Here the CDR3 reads CASSPNGASGRATGELFF. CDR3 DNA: TGTGCCAGCAGCCCGAATGGCGCTAGCGGGAGGGCCACCGGGGAGCTGTTTTTT.

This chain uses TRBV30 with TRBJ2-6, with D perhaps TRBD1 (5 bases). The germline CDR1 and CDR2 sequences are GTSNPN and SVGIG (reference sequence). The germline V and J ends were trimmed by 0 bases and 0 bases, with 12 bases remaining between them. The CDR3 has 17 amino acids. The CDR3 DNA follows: TGTGCCTGGAGTGTTCCAGGGTACCACTCTGGGGCCAACGTCCTGACTTTC. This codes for CAWSVPGYHSGANVLTF.

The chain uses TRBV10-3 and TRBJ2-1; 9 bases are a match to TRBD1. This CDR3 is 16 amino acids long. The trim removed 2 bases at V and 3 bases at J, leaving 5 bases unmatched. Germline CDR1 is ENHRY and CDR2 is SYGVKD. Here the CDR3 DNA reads TGTGCCATCAGTGAGACCTGGACAGGGGACTACAATGAGCAGTTCTTC. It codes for CAISETWTGDYNEQFF.

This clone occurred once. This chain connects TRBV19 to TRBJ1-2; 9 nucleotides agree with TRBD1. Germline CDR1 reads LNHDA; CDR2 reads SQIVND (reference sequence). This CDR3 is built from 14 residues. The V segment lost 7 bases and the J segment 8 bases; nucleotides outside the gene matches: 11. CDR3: CASTPRDRVTGYTF. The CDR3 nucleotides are TGTGCCAGTACCCCTCGGGACAGGGTGACCGGCTACACCTTC.

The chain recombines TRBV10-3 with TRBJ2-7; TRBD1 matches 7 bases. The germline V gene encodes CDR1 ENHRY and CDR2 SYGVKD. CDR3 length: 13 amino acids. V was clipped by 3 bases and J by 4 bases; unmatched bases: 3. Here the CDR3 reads CAISEPDRYEQYF. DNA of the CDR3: TGTGCCATCAGTGAACCGGACAGGTACGAGCAGTACTTC.

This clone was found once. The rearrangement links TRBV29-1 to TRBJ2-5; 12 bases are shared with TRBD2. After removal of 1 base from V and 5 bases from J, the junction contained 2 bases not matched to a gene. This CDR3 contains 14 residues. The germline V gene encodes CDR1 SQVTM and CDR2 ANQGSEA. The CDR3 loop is CSVEVGTSGETQYF. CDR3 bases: TGCAGCGTTGAAGTTGGGACTAGCGGGGAGACCCAGTACTTC.

The CDR3 coding sequence is TGTGCCAGCAGCGGGAAGAGGGGGACTGAGCAGTTCTTC. Protein sequence: CASSGKRGTEQFF. The chain joins TRBV21-1 to TRBJ2-1; the table names TRBD1, a call not compared with the DNA. TRBV21-1 counts as a pseudogene. The CDR3 is 13 amino acids.

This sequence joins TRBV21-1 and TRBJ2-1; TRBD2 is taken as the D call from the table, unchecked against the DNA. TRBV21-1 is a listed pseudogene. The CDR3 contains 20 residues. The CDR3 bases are TGTGCCAGCAGCAAACCGGGACTAGCTCAGGAGGGTAGCTCCTACAATGAGCAGTTCTTC. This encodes CASSKPGLAQEGSSYNEQFF.

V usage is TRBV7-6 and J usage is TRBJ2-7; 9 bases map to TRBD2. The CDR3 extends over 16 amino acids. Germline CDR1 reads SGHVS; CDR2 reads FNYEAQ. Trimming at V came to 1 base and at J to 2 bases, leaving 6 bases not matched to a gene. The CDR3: CASSLVASGTAYEQYF. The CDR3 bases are TGTGCCAGCAGCTTAGTGGCTAGCGGGACCGCCTACGAGCAGTACTTC.

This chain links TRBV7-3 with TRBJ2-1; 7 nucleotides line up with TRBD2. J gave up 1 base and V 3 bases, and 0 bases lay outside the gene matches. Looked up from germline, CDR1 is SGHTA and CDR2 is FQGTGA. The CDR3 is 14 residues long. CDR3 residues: CASSFGGSYNEQFF. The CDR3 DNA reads TGTGCCAGCAGCTTCGGGGGGTCCTACAATGAGCAGTTCTTC.

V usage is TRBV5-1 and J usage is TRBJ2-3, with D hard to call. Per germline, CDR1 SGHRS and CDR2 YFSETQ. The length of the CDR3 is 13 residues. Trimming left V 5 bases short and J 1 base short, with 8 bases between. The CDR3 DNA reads TGCGCCAGCAGTCCCTCAGGCACAGATACGCAGTATTTT. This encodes CASSPSGTDTQYF.